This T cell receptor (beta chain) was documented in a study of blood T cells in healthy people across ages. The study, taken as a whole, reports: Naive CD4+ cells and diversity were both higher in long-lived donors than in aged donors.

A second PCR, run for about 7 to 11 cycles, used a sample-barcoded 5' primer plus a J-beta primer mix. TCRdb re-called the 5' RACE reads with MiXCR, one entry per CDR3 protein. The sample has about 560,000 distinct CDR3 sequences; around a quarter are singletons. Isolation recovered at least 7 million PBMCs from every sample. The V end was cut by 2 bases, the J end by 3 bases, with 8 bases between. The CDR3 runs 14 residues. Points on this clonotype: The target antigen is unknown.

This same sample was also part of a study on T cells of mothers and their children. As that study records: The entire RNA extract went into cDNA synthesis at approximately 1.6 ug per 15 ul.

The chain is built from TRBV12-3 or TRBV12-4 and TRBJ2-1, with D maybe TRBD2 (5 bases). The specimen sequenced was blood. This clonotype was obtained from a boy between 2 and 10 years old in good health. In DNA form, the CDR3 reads TGTGCCAGCAGTTTACGACGGGACTACAATGAGCAGTTCTTC. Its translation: CASSLRRDYNEQFF.